This T cell receptor (beta chain) was identified in a study of CD8 T cells in Susac syndrome. Study-level results: It was acknowledged in the study that its TCR sequencing and HLA analysis involved a relatively small number of individuals.

TCR beta sequences were obtained from blood CD8+ and CD4+ T cells. Negative isolation was used for CD8+ and CD4+ T cells, and FACS enrichment was applied to TEMRA cells. CDR1 SGHTA and CDR2 FQGNSA come from the germline V gene. Trimming cost V 5 bases and J 5 bases, with 6 bases left between them. The CDR3 sequence is 12 residues long. In the case of this clonotype: Its matching antigen is unknown.

It was with random hexamers that roughly 0.45 to 1 ug RNA was reverse transcribed. Across 54 Vbeta and 13 Jbeta, TCR beta CDR3 was amplified with immunoSEQ multiplex PCR. Via MiXCR, TCRdb re-called the immunoSEQ multiplex PCR reads, giving one row per CDR3 protein. This table has some 450,000 distinct CDR3 sequences, approximately 85% appearing once. This TCR was sampled from a human donor with multiple sclerosis. The rearrangement joins TRBV7-2 to TRBJ2-2, with D hard to call. The sample taken for sequencing was CD8+ T cells from PBMCs. The CDR3 bases are TGTGCCAGCAGCCATTGGACCGGGGAGCTGTTTTTT. Its protein is CASSHWTGELFF.